Described below is a single TCR beta chain sequence and its context. Its antigen remains unidentified. The record originates from a study of cytomegalovirus exposure and HLA in healthy donors. Notes on the study in general: The study had only CMV serostatus as immune exposure information.

Germline V CDR1 and CDR2: LNHDA, SQIVND (reference sequence). This CDR3 spans 19 amino acids. Trimming cost V 3 bases and J 4 bases; bases outside gene matches: 13. It was with 60 Vbeta and 13 Jbeta primers that the PCR ran. Clones were read by immunoSEQ multiplex PCR, and TCRdb kept only the in-frame ones, dropping some. The sample shows about 140,000 clones, 73% of them seen only once. The clonotype comes from a middle-aged woman in good health and CMV-seronegative. The specimen sequenced was PBMCs. The chain couples TRBV19 to TRBJ1-5; 12 positions match TRBD1. The CDR3 here is CASSILTSGTGGLNQPQHF. In nucleotides, the CDR3 is TGTGCCAGTAGTATTCTCACCTCCGGGACAGGGGGCCTAAATCAGCCCCAGCATTTT. The variable domain in full, with the rest retrieved from reference TRBV19 and TRBJ1-5, is DGGITQSPKYLFRKEGQNVTLSCEQNLNHDAMYWYRQDPGQGLRLIYYSQIVNDFQKGDIAEGYSVSREKKESFPLTVTSAQKNPTAFYLCASSILTSGTGGLNQPQHFGDGTRLSIL.